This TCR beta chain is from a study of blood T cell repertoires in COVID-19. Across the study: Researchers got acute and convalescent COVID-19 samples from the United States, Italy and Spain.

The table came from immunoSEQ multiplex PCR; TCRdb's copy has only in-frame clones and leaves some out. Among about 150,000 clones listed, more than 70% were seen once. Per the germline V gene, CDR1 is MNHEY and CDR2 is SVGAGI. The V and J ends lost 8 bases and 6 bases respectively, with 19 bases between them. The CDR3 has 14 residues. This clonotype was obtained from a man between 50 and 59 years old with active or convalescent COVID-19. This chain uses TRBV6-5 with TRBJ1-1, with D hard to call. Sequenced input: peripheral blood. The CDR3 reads CASSLDEGGAEAFF. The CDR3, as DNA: TGTGCCAGCTCATTGGATGAGGGAGGCGCTGAAGCTTTCTTT.